This T cell receptor beta chain was documented in a study of cytomegalovirus exposure and HLA in healthy donors. Whole-study context: As released early, the data held 85 million to 95 million unique TCRs from HLA-typed donors.

The PCR was carried out with 60 Vbeta primers and 13 Jbeta primers. Some clones are missing from TCRdb's copy, which holds only in-frame ones; the method was immunoSEQ multiplex PCR. The data show some 170,000 clones, with about four fifths seen just once and 2.9% held by the top ten. With regard to this clone: Its antigen is not known.

Notes on the study in general: It was taken for granted in presence/absence analyses that sequencing depth across donors was roughly uniform. In an earlier analysis, about 87% or about 30%: the productive usage of most TCR beta V segments.

Trimming removed 0 bases from V and 4 bases from J; junction bases left unmatched: 7. This CDR3 comprises 16 residues. Germline V gene lookup returns CDR1 ENHRY and CDR2 SYGVKD. The clonotype was recovered from a male donor in good health and CMV-seronegative. Sequenced: PBMCs. The chain couples TRBV10-3 to TRBJ1-2, with 8 positions matching TRBD1. In DNA form, the CDR3 reads TGTGCCATCAGTGAGTCTATTGGACAGGGCCCCTATGGCTACACCTTC. Amino acid sequence: CAISESIGQGPYGYTF.